The clone carrying this TCR beta chain was seen only a few times. The V gene lost 5 bases and the J gene lost 2 bases, with 22 bases spanning the gap. CDR3 length: 17 amino acids. CDR1 is SEHNR and CDR2 is FQNEAQ in the germline V gene (reference sequence). TCRdb's table, derived via immunoSEQ multiplex PCR, lists solely in-frame clones and lacks some. The sample gives 150,000 to 200,000 clones, approximately 88% of which show up once; about 2.8% is in the top ten. This record belongs to a study of blood T cell repertoires in COVID-19. This sequence originates from a man in his sixties with acute or convalescent COVID-19. The sample comprised peripheral blood. This chain joins TRBV7-9 and TRBJ2-7, with D possibly TRBD2 on 5 matching bases. CDR3 loop: CASSPNPGSPSPYEQYF. In DNA form, the CDR3 reads TGTGCCAGCAGCCCGAACCCGGGATCTCCTTCTCCCTACGAGCAGTACTTC.